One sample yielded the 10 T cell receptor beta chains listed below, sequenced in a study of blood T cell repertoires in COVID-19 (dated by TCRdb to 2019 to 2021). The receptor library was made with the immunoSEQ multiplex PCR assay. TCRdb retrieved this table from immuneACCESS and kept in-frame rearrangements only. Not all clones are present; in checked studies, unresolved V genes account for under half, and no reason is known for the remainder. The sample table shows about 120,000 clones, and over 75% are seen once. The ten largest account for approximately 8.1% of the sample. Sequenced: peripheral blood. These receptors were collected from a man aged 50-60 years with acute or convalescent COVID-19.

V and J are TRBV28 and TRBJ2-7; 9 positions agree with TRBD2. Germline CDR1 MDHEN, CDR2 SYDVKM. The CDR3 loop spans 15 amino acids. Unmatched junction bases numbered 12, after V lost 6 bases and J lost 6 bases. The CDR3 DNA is TGTGCCAGCAGCCAGAATAGCGGGAGTCGCACCGAGCAGTACTTC. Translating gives CASSQNSGSRTEQYF.

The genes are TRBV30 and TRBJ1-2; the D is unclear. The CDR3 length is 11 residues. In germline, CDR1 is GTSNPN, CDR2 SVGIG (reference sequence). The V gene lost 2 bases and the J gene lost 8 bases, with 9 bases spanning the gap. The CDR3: CAWSFMGGYTF. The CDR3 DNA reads TGTGCCTGGAGTTTCATGGGCGGCTACACCTTC.

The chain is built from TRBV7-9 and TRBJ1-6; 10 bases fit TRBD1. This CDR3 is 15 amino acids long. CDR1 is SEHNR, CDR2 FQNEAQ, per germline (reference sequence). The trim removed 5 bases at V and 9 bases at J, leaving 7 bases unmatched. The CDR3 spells CASSTPGQGRSPLHF. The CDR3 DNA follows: TGTGCCAGCAGCACTCCGGGACAGGGGCGTTCACCCCTCCACTTT.

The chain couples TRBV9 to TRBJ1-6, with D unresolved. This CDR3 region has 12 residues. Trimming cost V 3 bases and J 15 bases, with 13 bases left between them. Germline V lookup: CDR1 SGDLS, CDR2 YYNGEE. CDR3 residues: CASSERSGSLHF. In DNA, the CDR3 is TGTGCCAGCAGCGAACGGTCGGGTAGCCTCCACTTT.

This CDR3 reads CASSYLSGGRNTGELFF. The DNA of the CDR3 is TGTGCCAGCAGCTACCTCTCGGGAGGGCGGAACACCGGGGAGCTGTTTTTT. This chain uses TRBV11-3 with TRBJ2-2, with 8 positions matching TRBD2. V lost 4 bases and J lost 1; bases outside the gene matches: 8. The CDR3 consists of 17 residues. Germline V gives CDR1 SGHNT, CDR2 YENEEA.

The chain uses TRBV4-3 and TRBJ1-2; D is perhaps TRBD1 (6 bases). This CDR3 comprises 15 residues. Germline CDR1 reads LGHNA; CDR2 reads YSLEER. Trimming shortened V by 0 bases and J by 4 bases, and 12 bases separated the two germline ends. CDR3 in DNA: TGCGCCAGCAGCCAAGATACGGGACATGCCTATGGCTACACCTTC. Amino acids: CASSQDTGHAYGYTF.

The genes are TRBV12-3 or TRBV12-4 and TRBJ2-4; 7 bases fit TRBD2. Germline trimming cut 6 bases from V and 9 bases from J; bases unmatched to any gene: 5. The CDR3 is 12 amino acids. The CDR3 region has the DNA TGTGCCAGCAGCCCCGGGGGGTCCATTCAGTACTTC. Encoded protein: CASSPGGSIQYF.

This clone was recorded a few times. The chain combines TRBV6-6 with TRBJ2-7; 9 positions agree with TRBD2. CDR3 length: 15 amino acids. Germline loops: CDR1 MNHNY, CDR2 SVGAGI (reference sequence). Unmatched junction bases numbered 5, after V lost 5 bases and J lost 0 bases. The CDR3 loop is CASSPGTSSSYEQYF. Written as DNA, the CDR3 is TGTGCCAGCAGTCCGGGGACTAGCAGCTCCTACGAGCAGTACTTC.

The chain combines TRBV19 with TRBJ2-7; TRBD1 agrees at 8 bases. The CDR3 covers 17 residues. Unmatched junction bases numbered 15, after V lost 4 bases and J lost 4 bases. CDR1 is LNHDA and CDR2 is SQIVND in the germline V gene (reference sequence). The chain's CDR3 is CASSRTATGGTYYEQYF. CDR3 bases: TGTGCCAGTAGTAGGACCGCAACAGGGGGGACATATTACGAGCAGTACTTC. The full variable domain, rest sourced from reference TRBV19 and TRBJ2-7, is DGGITQSPKYLFRKEGQNVTLSCEQNLNHDAMYWYRQDPGQGLRLIYYSQIVNDFQKGDIAEGYSVSREKKESFPLTVTSAQKNPTAFYLCASSRTATGGTYYEQYFGPGTRLTVT.

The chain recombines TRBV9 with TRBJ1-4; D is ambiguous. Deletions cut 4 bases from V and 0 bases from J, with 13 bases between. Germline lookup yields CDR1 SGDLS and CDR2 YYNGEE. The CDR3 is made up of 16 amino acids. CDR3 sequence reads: CASSRAHSSTNEKLFF. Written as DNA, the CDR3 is TGTGCCAGCAGCCGAGCCCACAGCTCAACTAATGAAAAACTGTTTTTT.